This TCR beta chain comes out of a study of blood T cells in healthy people across ages. Study conclusions and caveats: The recorded TCR beta diversity per million T cells decreased in a roughly linear manner with age. Unsorted PBMCs prevented conclusive naive versus antigen-experienced comparison.

Healthy Caucasian individuals from Russia aged about 6 to 100 were enrolled as donors. With regard to this clonotype: Its antigen is as yet unknown.

A second PCR, run for roughly 6 to 11 cycles, used a sample-barcoded 5' primer plus a J-beta primer mix. MiXCR, applied by TCRdb to the 5' RACE reads, yields one record per CDR3 protein. The table lists around 800,000 distinct CDR3 sequences, roughly 50% of them singletons. Germline CDR1 and CDR2: SGHVS and FNYEAQ. This CDR3 region has 17 residues. Germline trimming cut 2 bases from V and 5 bases from J; bases unmatched to any gene: 8. The material sequenced was blood. This receptor was identified in an elderly man in good health. The V gene is TRBV7-6, the J gene TRBJ2-5; 13 positions agree with TRBD2. The CDR3 DNA reads as TGTGCCAGCAGCTTAAGGACTAGCGGGAGTCAGGTGGAGACCCAGTACTTC. Translating it yields CASSLRTSGSQVETQYF.